These 30 T cell receptor beta chains came from one sample sequenced in a study of blood T cell repertoires in COVID-19. Some clones are missing from TCRdb's copy, which holds only in-frame ones; the method was immunoSEQ multiplex PCR. Here the sample spans 250,000 or so clones, 88% being singletons. The sequenced sample was PBMCs or T cells enriched from blood (not recorded which). The receptor source for this set is a woman aged 40 to 50 who had been exposed to COVID-19.

V usage is TRBV4-1 and J usage is TRBJ2-5; D might be TRBD1 (5 bases). The CDR3 covers 14 residues. V lost 1 base to trimming and J lost 7 bases, with 13 bases between them. Germline values: CDR1 MGHRA, CDR2 YSYEKL. The CDR3 bases are TGCGCCAGCAGCCAAGGGGGCGCGAGTAGGACCCAGTACTTC. Translating gives CASSQGGASRTQYF.

The table lists this clone with many counts. The chain uses TRBV10-3 and TRBJ2-7; 9 positions match TRBD1. From germline, CDR1 is ENHRY and CDR2 SYGVKD. The CDR3 covers 15 residues. J lost 5 bases, V lost 4 bases, and 9 bases had no gene match. CDR3 in DNA: TGTGCCATCAGTGGGGGAGGGACAGGGCTCCACGAGCAGTACGTC. This sequence encodes CAISGGGTGLHEQYV.

The rearrangement joins TRBV5-1 to TRBJ1-2; TRBD1 matches 7 bases. V lost 7 bases and J lost 4; bases outside the gene matches: 4. Germline V gene lookup returns CDR1 SGHRS and CDR2 YFSETQ. The CDR3 extends over 12 amino acids. The chain's CDR3 is CASDHRGYGYTF. In DNA form, the CDR3 reads TGCGCCAGCGATCACAGGGGCTATGGCTACACCTTC.

The chain employs TRBV11-3 and TRBJ2-7, with D tentatively TRBD1 (7 bases). This CDR3 spans 15 amino acids. With 1 base removed from V and 0 bases from J, the gap between germline ends came to 10 bases. Germline V lookup: CDR1 SGHNT, CDR2 YENEEA. This CDR3 is CASSLGQGGSYEQYF. CDR3 DNA: TGTGCCAGCAGCTTAGGACAGGGAGGCTCCTACGAGCAGTACTTC.

The J gene is TRBJ2-6, the V gene TRBV5-1, with TRBD1 matching over 10 bases. The V gene end was trimmed by 0 bases and the J gene end by 1 base; junction bases not matched to a gene: 4. CDR1 is SGHRS, CDR2 YFSETQ, per germline. The CDR3 has 18 residues. The CDR3 loop is CASSLAGTGASGANVLTF. The CDR3 region has the DNA TGCGCCAGCAGCTTGGCAGGGACAGGGGCGTCTGGGGCCAACGTCCTGACTTTC. The full variable domain, with the rest looked up from reference TRBV5-1 and TRBJ2-6, is KAGVTQTPRYLIKTRGQQVTLSCSPISGHRSVSWYQQTPGQGLQFLFEYFSETQRNKGNFPGRFSGRQFSNSRSEMNVSTLELGDSALYLCASSLAGTGASGANVLTFGAGSRLTVL.

V usage is TRBV3-1 (or the pseudogene TRBV3-2) and J usage is TRBJ2-1; TRBD2 matches 7 bases. The CDR3 sequence is 15 residues long. Looked up from germline, CDR1 is LGHDT and CDR2 is YNNKEL (reference sequence). J lost 4 bases, V lost 8 bases, and 11 bases had no gene match. The CDR3 here is CASGLGAGAYNEQFF. The CDR3 DNA is TGTGCCAGCGGCCTAGGCGCGGGAGCTTACAATGAGCAGTTCTTC.

The J gene is TRBJ1-4, the V gene TRBV5-5; 9 bases are shared with TRBD1. V was pared by 3 bases and J by 7 bases, with 19 bases of the junction left unmatched. The CDR3 has 19 residues. CDR1 is SGHKS, CDR2 YYEKEE, per germline (reference sequence). The CDR3 reads CASSWRDRVIPGGSEKLFF. The CDR3, as DNA: TGTGCCAGCAGCTGGAGGGACAGGGTGATCCCCGGCGGGAGTGAAAAACTGTTTTTT. The entire variable domain, with the rest obtained from reference TRBV5-5 and TRBJ1-4, is as follows: DAGVTQSPTHLIKTRGQQVTLRCSPISGHKSVSWYQQVLGQGPQFIFQYYEKEERGRGNFPDRFSARQFPNYSSELNVNALLLGDSALYLCASSWRDRVIPGGSEKLFFGSGTQLSVL.

This sequence joins TRBV5-4 and TRBJ2-7, with 7 bases that match TRBD2. This CDR3 region has 11 residues. The germline gives CDR1 SGHNT, CDR2 YYREEE (reference sequence). The V segment lost 2 bases and the J segment 7 bases; nucleotides outside the gene matches: 0. The CDR3 sequence is CASSFGGEQYF. The CDR3 DNA sequence: TGTGCCAGCAGCTTCGGGGGGGAGCAGTACTTC.

The chain has TRBV28 and TRBJ2-2; D gene unclear. Germline CDR1 is MDHEN and CDR2 is SYDVKM. The CDR3 contains 16 residues. The germline V and J ends were trimmed by 6 bases and 4 bases, with 18 bases remaining between them. This CDR3 is CASSLYSSSTTGELFF. The CDR3 DNA is TGTGCCAGCAGCCTCTACTCTAGTTCTACCACCGGGGAGCTGTTTTTT.

The rearrangement uses TRBV7-9 and TRBJ2-1, with 11 nucleotides matching TRBD1. The V gene's germline CDR1 is SEHNR and CDR2 FQNEAQ (reference sequence). Germline trimming cut 5 bases from V and 9 bases from J; bases unmatched to any gene: 6. The CDR3 sequence is 14 residues long. CDR3 bases: TGTGCCAGCAGCCCGGGACAGGGGGTATCTGAGCAGTTCTTC. Translated, it gives CASSPGQGVSEQFF.

This sequence joins TRBV27 and TRBJ1-5; TRBD1 matches 7 bases. V dropped 6 bases and J dropped 0; count of bases not matched to a gene: 8. The CDR3 runs 16 residues. Germline V gene sequence: CDR1 MNHEY, CDR2 SMNVEV (reference sequence). The CDR3 sequence is CASRHRGQYSNQPQHF. CDR3 coding DNA: TGTGCCAGCAGACACCGGGGACAGTATAGCAATCAGCCCCAGCATTTT.

The chain employs TRBV7-9 and TRBJ2-1; the match to TRBD2 covers 12 bases. Germline V gene data show CDR1 as SEHNR and CDR2 as FQNEAQ (reference sequence). Trimming cost V 4 bases and J 4 bases; bases outside gene matches: 8. This CDR3 has 17 residues. The CDR3 DNA sequence: TGTGCCAGCAGCTCGGCTGGGACTAGCGGGCCGTACAATGAGCAGTTCTTC. This encodes CASSSAGTSGPYNEQFF.

The genes are TRBV7-3 and TRBJ1-1; D is ambiguous. The CDR3 runs 13 residues. V lost 2 bases, J lost 1 base, and 5 bases lay in between. Germline V lookup: CDR1 SGHTA, CDR2 FQGTGA. As DNA, the CDR3 is TGTGCCAGCAGCTTACGGTGGAACACTGAAGCTTTCTTT. Protein sequence: CASSLRWNTEAFF. Supplemented by reference TRBV7-3 and TRBJ1-1, the full variable domain reads GAGVSQTPSNKVTEKGKYVELRCDPISGHTALYWYRQSLGQGPEFLIYFQGTGAADDSGLPNDRFFAVRPEGSVSTLKIQRTERGDSAVYLCASSLRWNTEAFFGQGTRLTVV.

The count of this clone is one. V gene TRBV18 combines with J gene TRBJ2-5; TRBD2 matches at 12 bases. Germline values: CDR1 KGHSH, CDR2 LQKENI. With 3 bases clipped from V and 5 bases from J, the junction kept 19 bases outside the gene matches. This CDR3 is built from 20 residues. The CDR3 DNA sequence: TGTGCCAGCTCACCCACGCCTCGGGCTAGCGGGAGGGCGTCTCGGGAGACCCAGTACTTC. It encodes CASSPTPRASGRASRETQYF.

The chain recombines TRBV14 with TRBJ2-3; 8 bases match TRBD2. Germline V gene data show CDR1 as SGHDN and CDR2 as FVKESK. The V segment lost 4 bases and the J segment 6 bases; nucleotides outside the gene matches: 12. The CDR3 sequence is 16 residues long. The DNA of the CDR3 is TGTGCCAGCAGCCCTCGGGGGGGCATTTTGACTGATACGCAGTATTTT. The encoded protein is CASSPRGGILTDTQYF.

This rearrangement joins TRBV6-5 to TRBJ1-5, with 9 bases matching TRBD1. V shed 10 bases and J 5 bases; nucleotides not matched to a gene: 12. The CDR3 is 15 amino acids. The V gene's germline CDR1 is MNHEY and CDR2 SVGAGI. This chain's CDR3 is CAIIKDRGIHQPQHF. For the CDR3, the DNA is TGTGCCATTATAAAGGACAGGGGTATACATCAGCCCCAGCATTTT.

This clone showed up just once. The gene calls are TRBV4-2 and TRBJ2-2; a possible D gene is TRBD2 (5 bases). The V end lost 5 bases, the J end lost 7 bases, and 14 bases lay between the germline ends. The CDR3 covers 14 residues. Germline V gene data show CDR1 as LGHNA and CDR2 as YNFKEQ. CDR3 sequence: CASSAASGDGELFF. The CDR3 DNA follows: TGTGCCAGCAGCGCCGCCAGCGGTGACGGGGAGCTGTTTTTT.

This clone was seen a single time. The chain has TRBV7-2 and TRBJ2-2, with 10 positions matching TRBD2. From germline, CDR1 is SGHTA and CDR2 FQGNSA. V lost 4 bases to trimming and J lost 5 bases; unmatched junction nucleotides: 4. The length of the CDR3 is 15 residues. The DNA for the CDR3 is TGTGCCAGCAGCTGGACTAGCGGAGCGACCGGGGAGCTGTTTTTT. Its protein is CASSWTSGATGELFF.

The rearrangement joins TRBV7-8 to TRBJ2-7, with 8 bases that match TRBD1. CDR1 SGHVS and CDR2 FQNEAQ come from the germline V gene. The ends lost 3 bases at V and 5 bases at J; junction bases unmatched: 9. This CDR3 is built from 15 residues. CDR3 DNA: TGTGCCAGCAGCTTTCAAACAGGGGGTTGGAACGAGCAGTACGTC. Translating gives CASSFQTGGWNEQYV.

The genes are TRBV28 and TRBJ2-7, with D tentatively TRBD1 (6 bases). The CDR3 contains 15 residues. Germline V gene sequence: CDR1 MDHEN, CDR2 SYDVKM. V dropped 7 bases and J dropped 2 bases, with 18 bases sitting between them. The CDR3 spells CASTPRGTGTYEQYF. In DNA form, the CDR3 reads TGTGCCAGCACCCCAAGGGGGACCGGGACCTACGAGCAGTACTTC.

This clone was picked up one time. This chain connects TRBV7-8 to TRBJ1-5, with D uncertain. V shed 2 bases and J shed 0 bases, with 5 bases lying between them. The CDR3 covers 14 residues. Germline values: CDR1 SGHVS, CDR2 FQNEAQ. DNA of the CDR3: TGTGCCAGCAGCTTACGGGATAGCAATCAGCCCCAGCATTTT. Amino acid sequence: CASSLRDSNQPQHF.

V and J are TRBV28 and TRBJ1-4; D is possibly TRBD1 (5 bases). Germline CDR1 and CDR2: MDHEN and SYDVKM. This CDR3 has 16 amino acids. Trimming pared 6 bases from V and 5 bases from J, leaving 19 bases between. DNA for the CDR3: TGTGCCAGCAGCCCAGACGGTTACAGGACGAATGAAAAACTGTTTTTT. Residues: CASSPDGYRTNEKLFF.

This clone appeared a single time. The V and J genes are TRBV10-3 and TRBJ2-3; D may be TRBD2 (6 bases). The CDR3 is made up of 15 amino acids. In germline, CDR1 is ENHRY, CDR2 SYGVKD. V was cut by 6 bases and J by 4 bases, with 17 bases left in between. CDR3 in DNA: TGTGCCATCAGGGCCCAAGCAGGAGGGGCAGATACGCAGTATTTT. Its protein product is CAIRAQAGGADTQYF.

This chain links TRBV5-1 with TRBJ1-2, with 7 bases identical to TRBD1. The germline gives CDR1 SGHRS, CDR2 YFSETQ. V shed 4 bases, J shed 8 bases, and the junction held 8 bases outside the gene matches. CDR3 length: 13 residues. The CDR3 region is CASSPYQGDGYTF. The CDR3 DNA is TGCGCCAGCAGCCCATACCAGGGGGACGGCTACACCTTC.

The chain has TRBV3-1 (or the pseudogene TRBV3-2) and TRBJ1-2, with 8 bases identical to TRBD1. Losses at the gene ends were 3 bases for V and 4 bases for J; bases not matched to a gene: 7. The CDR3 covers 15 residues. Per germline, CDR1 LGHDT and CDR2 YNNKEL (reference sequence). This chain's CDR3 is CASSQGRGQGYGYTF. For the CDR3, the DNA is TGTGCCAGCAGCCAGGGCAGGGGGCAGGGCTATGGCTACACCTTC.

The chain recombines TRBV11-2 with TRBJ2-1, with TRBD2 matching over 10 bases. With 2 bases clipped from V and 5 bases from J, the junction kept 6 bases outside the gene matches. CDR1 and CDR2 (germline): SGHAT, FQNNGV. The CDR3 sequence is 16 residues long. The CDR3, as DNA: TGTGCCAGCAGCTTACACCATCTAGCGGGGGACAATGAGCAGTTCTTC. Its translation is CASSLHHLAGDNEQFF.

This clone has just one count. The chain is built from TRBV5-5 and TRBJ1-1; no clear D. Germline CDR1 reads SGHKS; CDR2 reads YYEKEE (reference sequence). V gave up 1 base and J gave up 4 bases, with 17 bases separating them. This CDR3 is 16 amino acids long. In DNA form, the CDR3 reads TGTGCCAGCAGCTTGTCTTTAGGAACCCGGGGCACTGAAGCTTTCTTT. Encoded protein: CASSLSLGTRGTEAFF. The full variable domain, in which reference TRBV5-5 and TRBJ1-1 provide the parts outside the CDR3, is DAGVTQSPTHLIKTRGQQVTLRCSPISGHKSVSWYQQVLGQGPQFIFQYYEKEERGRGNFPDRFSARQFPNYSSELNVNALLLGDSALYLCASSLSLGTRGTEAFFGQGTRLTVV.

V and J are TRBV9 and TRBJ2-1; D is unresolved. The CDR3 contains 13 residues. V lost 3 bases to trimming and J lost 6 bases, with 10 bases between them. Germline V gene data show CDR1 as SGDLS and CDR2 as YYNGEE. The CDR3 region has the DNA TGTGCCAGCAGCGCCCCCGCCGGCAATGAGCAGTTCTTC. Protein sequence: CASSAPAGNEQFF.

The rearrangement joins TRBV4-1 to TRBJ1-3; D is perhaps TRBD1 (5 bases). The V and J ends lost 4 bases and 4 bases respectively, with 11 bases between them. Germline-derived CDR1 and CDR2 are MGHRA and YSYEKL. The CDR3 loop spans 14 amino acids. The CDR3 bases are TGCGCCAGCAGCCGGTGGGGGGTCGGAAACACCATATATTTT. Its protein product is CASSRWGVGNTIYF.

This chain connects TRBV5-1 to TRBJ1-6, with a tentative D call TRBD1 (6 bases). Per germline, CDR1 SGHRS and CDR2 YFSETQ. V was pared by 3 bases and J by 8 bases, with 18 bases between. CDR3 size: 16 residues. Written as DNA, the CDR3 is TGCGCCAGCAGCTCCTCGACAGGTAAAGGAGATTCACCCCTCCACTTT. It encodes CASSSSTGKGDSPLHF.